Listed here are 5 T cell receptor beta chains from one sample, sequenced in a study of shared clonotypes between healthy human individuals. Data came from immunoSEQ multiplex PCR; TCRdb stores just in-frame clones and leaves some out. This table holds about 2 million clones, over 85% found once. What was sequenced was naive CD4+ T cells sorted from blood. Subset in this sample: CD45RA+ positively selected. The receptors were sampled from a man aged 18 to 29 in good health.

The chain has TRBV4-3 and TRBJ2-1, with D tentatively TRBD1 or TRBD2 (5 bases each). CDR1 LGHNA and CDR2 YSLEER come from the germline V gene. V lost 4 bases and J 4 bases, leaving 14 bases between the germline ends. CDR3 length: 15 residues. CDR3 bases: TGCGCCAGCAGCCGGAATCCGGGACCGTACAATGAGCAGTTCTTC. It specifies CASSRNPGPYNEQFF.

The chain recombines TRBV28 with TRBJ2-3, with 9 positions matching TRBD2. This CDR3 has 17 amino acids. Germline CDR1 reads MDHEN; CDR2 reads SYDVKM. V was clipped by 2 bases and J by 3 bases; unmatched bases: 9. The CDR3 DNA sequence: TGTGCCAGCAGTTTACTAGGCGGGGGGGCCGGGACAGATACGCAGTATTTT. Protein sequence: CASSLLGGGAGTDTQYF.

This rearrangement joins TRBV27 to TRBJ1-3; no definite D call. V lost 6 bases and J lost 0, with 9 bases in between. Germline lookup yields CDR1 MNHEY and CDR2 SMNVEV (reference sequence). The CDR3 runs 14 residues. This chain's CDR3 is CASSLTHSGNTIYF. The CDR3 region has the DNA TGTGCCAGCAGCTTGACCCACTCTGGAAACACCATATATTTT.

The rearrangement joins TRBV7-9 to TRBJ2-3; 10 bases align to TRBD2. CDR3 length: 15 residues. Germline loops: CDR1 SEHNR, CDR2 FQNEAQ (reference sequence). Losses at the gene ends were 5 bases for V and 5 bases for J; bases not matched to a gene: 7. CDR3 loop: CASSNSGRAEDTQYF. The CDR3 DNA reads as TGTGCCAGCAGCAACAGCGGGAGGGCCGAAGATACGCAGTATTTT.

The chain has TRBV30 and TRBJ1-2; D gene unclear. Germline lookup yields CDR1 GTSNPN and CDR2 SVGIG (reference sequence). The CDR3 has 14 residues. Deletions cut 0 bases from V and 8 bases from J, with 16 bases between. Here the CDR3 reads CAWSVNNISPGYTF. The CDR3 DNA follows: TGTGCCTGGAGTGTTAACAACATATCGCCGGGCTACACCTTC.